This entry lists 25 T cell receptor beta chains sequenced from one sample in a study of T cell responses to AZD1222 COVID-19 vaccine. Profiling relied on immunoSEQ multiplex PCR, and the TCRdb table lists in-frame clones only, not all of them. The table lists under 200,000 clones, more than 70% of them singletons. The specimen was peripheral blood, collected 28 days after the second AZD1222 dose. All receptors derive from an adult who received the AZD1222 COVID-19 vaccine.

The chain employs TRBV27 and TRBJ1-1; possibly TRBD1 for D (5 bases). This CDR3 contains 12 residues. Germline CDR1 reads MNHEY; CDR2 reads SMNVEV (reference sequence). Trimming took 7 bases from V and 8 from J, leaving 14 bases between them. The CDR3 protein is CASKDPGTEAFF. The CDR3 coding sequence is TGTGCCAGCAAGGATCCAGGGACGGAAGCTTTCTTT.

The chain employs TRBV19 and TRBJ2-6, with 8 bases matching TRBD1. V lost 4 bases to trimming and J lost 3 bases; unmatched junction nucleotides: 8. The germline CDR1 and CDR2 sequences are LNHDA and SQIVND (reference sequence). The CDR3 contains 17 residues. The CDR3: CASSTVTGDGGANVLTF. CDR3 coding DNA: TGTGCCAGTAGTACCGTGACAGGGGATGGTGGGGCCAACGTCCTGACTTTC.

The chain recombines TRBV5-5 with TRBJ1-2; D gene uncertain. The length of the CDR3 is 12 residues. Looked up from germline, CDR1 is SGHKS and CDR2 is YYEKEE (reference sequence). V shed 1 base and J shed 7 bases, with 8 bases lying between them. This CDR3 reads CASSLNWAGYTF. The CDR3 region has the DNA TGTGCCAGCAGCTTGAACTGGGCTGGCTACACCTTC.

V usage is TRBV20-1 and J usage is TRBJ2-7; 7 nucleotides line up with TRBD2. The CDR3 is 11 amino acids. In germline, CDR1 is DFQATT, CDR2 SNEGSKA (reference sequence). V shed 5 bases, J shed 6 bases, and the junction held 4 bases outside the gene matches. The CDR3 DNA reads as TGCAGTGCTGAGACTAGCTTCGAGCAGTACTTC. This translates into CSAETSFEQYF.

Concerning this clone itself: Additional DNA sequences in this sample encode the identical CDR3. J is TRBJ2-1 and V is TRBV5-1; 13 nucleotides agree with TRBD2. The CDR3 has 15 residues. Trimming removed 4 bases from V and 7 bases from J; junction bases left unmatched: 5. Germline CDR1 reads SGHRS; CDR2 reads YFSETQ. The CDR3 is CASSTGTSGANEQFF. The CDR3 region has the DNA TGCGCCAGCAGCACCGGGACTAGCGGGGCTAATGAGCAGTTCTTC.

The chain uses TRBV19 and TRBJ2-1; TRBD1 or TRBD2 may be the D gene (5 bases each). In germline, CDR1 is LNHDA, CDR2 SQIVND (reference sequence). The ends were cut back, 4 bases at V and 0 bases at J, with 13 bases in the middle. The CDR3 runs to 16 residues. The CDR3 region is CASSSTGDPSYNEQFF. The CDR3 DNA follows: TGTGCCAGTAGTAGCACCGGGGACCCCTCCTACAATGAGCAGTTCTTC.

V usage is TRBV10-3 and J usage is TRBJ1-5; possible D gene TRBD1, 5 bases. The length of the CDR3 is 13 residues. Trimming removed 7 bases at V and 6 bases at J, with 13 bases between. Germline assignment: CDR1 ENHRY and CDR2 SYGVKD. CDR3 DNA: TGTGCCATCACTCAGGGTTTAGGTCAGCCCCAGCATTTT. Translation: CAITQGLGQPQHF.

This clone has a handful of counts. The chain recombines TRBV5-1 with TRBJ2-7; D is tentatively TRBD1 or TRBD2 (5 bases each). There are 15 residues in the CDR3. Germline CDR1 and CDR2: SGHRS and YFSETQ. V gave up 5 bases and J gave up 5 bases, with 20 bases separating them. CDR3: CASRRLGTLIDEQYF. As DNA, the CDR3 is TGCGCCAGCAGGCGGCTTGGGACCTTAATCGACGAGCAGTACTTC.

V gene TRBV9 combines with J gene TRBJ2-1, with D uncertain. Germline V gene sequence: CDR1 SGDLS, CDR2 YYNGEE. CDR3 length equals 12 residues. Deletions cut 4 bases from V and 5 bases from J, with 7 bases between. The CDR3 nucleotides read TGTGCCAGCAGCCCCCAAAACAATGAGCAGTTCTTC. This encodes CASSPQNNEQFF.

The chain carries TRBV28 and TRBJ1-4; 9 nucleotides agree with TRBD1. The germline gives CDR1 MDHEN, CDR2 SYDVKM. The CDR3 spans 17 residues. The J segment lost 8 bases and the V segment lost 4 bases, leaving 14 bases of the junction unmatched. In DNA, the CDR3 is TGTGCCAGCAGTTCGACAGGACCGGGACAGGGAGGGGAAAAACTGTTTTTT. It specifies CASSSTGPGQGGEKLFF.

This clone has only one observation. The chain carries TRBV28 and TRBJ1-2, with D uncertain. Germline-derived CDR1 and CDR2 are MDHEN and SYDVKM. This CDR3 is built from 16 residues. Deletions cut 6 bases from V and 7 bases from J, with 24 bases between. CDR3 loop: CASRPTERPASFGYTF. CDR3 DNA sequence: TGTGCCAGCAGGCCCACTGAGCGGCCAGCGAGCTTTGGCTACACCTTC.

The rearrangement uses TRBV28 and TRBJ2-7; 16 nucleotides agree with TRBD2. CDR3 length equals 21 residues. With V trimmed by 3 bases and J by 2 bases, 16 bases remained unmatched. In germline, CDR1 is MDHEN, CDR2 SYDVKM. The chain's CDR3 is CASSLWGRGLAGGPRAYEQYF. The CDR3 DNA reads TGTGCCAGCAGTTTGTGGGGACGGGGACTAGCGGGAGGGCCGCGGGCCTACGAGCAGTACTTC.

The rearrangement joins TRBV9 to TRBJ1-2; D remains ambiguous. V was pared by 1 base and J by 0 bases, with 4 bases between. Germline V lookup: CDR1 SGDLS, CDR2 YYNGEE. This CDR3 has 13 residues. Written as DNA, the CDR3 is TGTGCCAGCAGCGTAAGAGCTAACTATGGCTACACCTTC. Residues: CASSVRANYGYTF.

The rearrangement uses TRBV27 and TRBJ2-2; weak D call: TRBD2 (5 bases). The CDR3 covers 12 residues. Between the trimmed V and J ends, which lost 8 bases and 4 bases, there was a span of 8 bases. Germline CDR1 is MNHEY and CDR2 is SMNVEV (reference sequence). DNA of the CDR3: TGTGCCAGCCGGACTGGCACCGGGGAGCTGTTTTTT. Its protein is CASRTGTGELFF.

This chain joins TRBV4-3 and TRBJ2-1; D is tentatively TRBD1 or TRBD2 (6 bases each). The CDR3 extends over 13 amino acids. V lost 0 bases to trimming and J lost 10 bases, with 10 bases between them. Germline lookup yields CDR1 LGHNA and CDR2 YSLEER. This chain's CDR3 is CASSQDRGREQFF. As DNA, the CDR3 is TGCGCCAGCAGCCAAGATCGGGGGCGAGAGCAGTTCTTC.

The chain joins TRBV9 to TRBJ2-5, with D unclear. Trimming shortened V by 0 bases and J by 5 bases, and 11 bases separated the two germline ends. The CDR3 covers 14 residues. Germline loops: CDR1 SGDLS, CDR2 YYNGEE. Written as DNA, the CDR3 is TGTGCCAGCAGCGTAGTAGGTAGCAGTGAGACCCAGTACTTC. Translation: CASSVVGSSETQYF. Based on the CDR3 plus reference TRBV9 and TRBJ2-5, the full variable domain is DSGVTQTPKHLITATGQRVTLRCSPRSGDLSVYWYQQSLDQGLQFLIQYYNGEERAKGNILERFSAQQFPDLHSELNLSSLELGDSALYFCASSVVGSSETQYFGPGTRLLVL.

V and J are TRBV7-2 and TRBJ2-3, with a weak D call TRBD2 (6 bases). The CDR3 length is 17 residues. The ends were cut back, 2 bases at V and 0 bases at J, with 15 bases in the middle. Germline loops: CDR1 SGHTA, CDR2 FQGNSA. In DNA, the CDR3 is TGTGCCAGCAGCTTAAAGAGGGAGGCCTCTAGCACAGATACGCAGTATTTT. Translating it yields CASSLKREASSTDTQYF.

This chain joins TRBV5-6 and TRBJ2-1; 9 bases agree with TRBD1. This CDR3 has 16 amino acids. Losses at the gene ends were 2 bases for V and 3 bases for J; bases not matched to a gene: 6. Germline values: CDR1 SGHDT, CDR2 YYEEEE. The CDR3 region is CASSFLRDRVYNEQFF. In DNA, the CDR3 is TGTGCCAGCAGCTTTCTCCGGGACAGGGTCTACAATGAGCAGTTCTTC.

This clone was recorded once. The rearrangement joins TRBV6-5 to TRBJ1-5; maybe TRBD1 (6 bases). There are 15 residues in the CDR3. Germline-derived CDR1 and CDR2 are MNHEY and SVGAGI. Trimming left V 6 bases short and J 1 base short, with 13 bases between. In nucleotides, the CDR3 is TGTGCCAGCAGCGCAGGGACACCGAGCAATCAGCCCCAGCATTTT. Translated, it gives CASSAGTPSNQPQHF.

The genes are TRBV5-1 and TRBJ2-3; 9 nucleotides match TRBD2. The CDR3 has 15 amino acids. Per germline, CDR1 SGHRS and CDR2 YFSETQ. V lost 6 bases to trimming and J lost 0 bases; unmatched junction nucleotides: 5. The CDR3 nucleotides read TGCGCCAGCACCGCTAGCGGGATTAGCACAGATACGCAGTATTTT. As protein: CASTASGISTDTQYF.

The chain links TRBV6-5 to TRBJ2-1, with D perhaps matching TRBD2 (6 bases). The CDR3 runs 14 residues. V was clipped by 2 bases and J by 8 bases, with 13 bases between them. Per the germline V gene, CDR1 is MNHEY and CDR2 is SVGAGI. The CDR3, as DNA: TGTGCCAGCAGTTACCGGTACGGGGAGGATGAGCAGTTCTTC. Translated, it gives CASSYRYGEDEQFF.

This chain uses TRBV3-1 (or the pseudogene TRBV3-2) with TRBJ2-3; 7 bases align to TRBD1. V shed 0 bases and J 4 bases; nucleotides not matched to a gene: 4. CDR3 size: 15 residues. Germline-derived CDR1 and CDR2 are LGHDT and YNNKEL (reference sequence). CDR3 nucleotides: TGTGCCAGCAGCCAAGATCCGACAGGGCCAGATACGCAGTATTTT. Translated, it gives CASSQDPTGPDTQYF.

The rearrangement uses TRBV5-1 and TRBJ2-2; 15 bases align to TRBD2. The CDR3 is made up of 17 amino acids. Trimming took 6 bases from V and 2 from J; bases not matched to a gene: 5. The germline V gene has CDR1 SGHRS and CDR2 YFSETQ. The DNA for the CDR3 is TGCGCCAGCACCCGGACTAGCGGGAGGGCAAACACCGGGGAGCTGTTTTTT. Its protein is CASTRTSGRANTGELFF. Combining the CDR3 with reference TRBV5-1 and TRBJ2-2 gives the whole variable domain KAGVTQTPRYLIKTRGQQVTLSCSPISGHRSVSWYQQTPGQGLQFLFEYFSETQRNKGNFPGRFSGRQFSNSRSEMNVSTLELGDSALYLCASTRTSGRANTGELFFGEGSRLTVL.

Only one count was recorded for this clone. The chain has TRBV4-2 and TRBJ2-7; 15 nucleotides align to TRBD2. The CDR3 consists of 18 residues. The V segment lost 3 bases and the J segment 4 bases; nucleotides outside the gene matches: 10. The V gene's germline CDR1 is LGHNA and CDR2 YNFKEQ. CDR3 sequence (DNA): TGTGCCAGCAGCCATCACCTCGGACTAGCGGGAGGGAGATACGAGCAGTACTTC. This codes for CASSHHLGLAGGRYEQYF.

This rearrangement joins TRBV7-3 to TRBJ1-1; no clear D. This CDR3 is built from 13 residues. V lost 8 bases and J lost 2, with 12 bases in between. Germline CDR1 reads SGHTA; CDR2 reads FQGTGA. CDR3 DNA: TGTGCCAGCTGTCGCGGGCCCAACACTGAAGCTTTCTTT. Its protein is CASCRGPNTEAFF.